Below are 24 T cell receptor beta chains sequenced from a single sample in a study of blood T cells in healthy people across ages. Together with a sample-barcoded 5' primer, a J-beta primer mix was included in a second PCR lasting about 7 to 11 cycles. A single record per CDR3 protein comes from TCRdb applying MiXCR to the 5' RACE reads. The sample has 1.5 million to 2 million distinct CDR3 sequences; about 28% are singletons. Sequenced material: blood. The receptors stem from a woman aged 30 to 39 in good health.

CDR3 nucleotide sequence: TGTGCCAGCAGTTTACGATCCGGGCATGGCTACACCTTC. As protein: CASSLRSGHGYTF. The chain carries TRBV27 and TRBJ1-2; D is ambiguous. V was cut by 2 bases and J by 6 bases, with 10 bases left in between. The germline gives CDR1 MNHEY, CDR2 SMNVEV (reference sequence). CDR3 size: 13 residues.

This clonotype was observed a handful of times. This chain connects TRBV20-1 to TRBJ1-2; D might be TRBD1 (5 bases). From germline, CDR1 is DFQATT and CDR2 SNEGSKA (reference sequence). The CDR3 length is 17 residues. Trimming pared 5 bases from V and 4 bases from J, leaving 26 bases between. CDR3 sequence (DNA): TGCAGTGCTGTGAGTAGTGGGACCGTCGATCCGGTCTATGGCTACACCTTC. Amino acid sequence: CSAVSSGTVDPVYGYTF.

This clonotype was seen more than once but under ten times. The chain is built from TRBV5-1 and TRBJ2-7; TRBD1 aligns across 10 bases. This CDR3 is built from 14 residues. CDR1 SGHRS and CDR2 YFSETQ come from the germline V gene. J was trimmed by 7 bases and V by 4 bases; bases with no gene match: 8. The CDR3 region has the DNA TGCGCCAGCAGCATCGGACAGGGGGTTGGTGAGCAGTACTTC. Translated, it gives CASSIGQGVGEQYF.

This chain links TRBV4-3 with TRBJ2-7, with 9 nucleotides matching TRBD2. Trimming took 1 base from V and 0 from J; bases not matched to a gene: 1. CDR1 is LGHNA, CDR2 YSLEER, per germline. CDR3 length equals 15 residues. This CDR3 reads CASSQGTSDSYEQYF. The CDR3 region has the DNA TGCGCCAGCAGCCAAGGGACTAGCGACTCCTACGAGCAGTACTTC.

The chain combines TRBV7-2 with TRBJ2-5, with D possibly TRBD2 on 5 matching bases. Looked up from germline, CDR1 is SGHTA and CDR2 is FQGNSA. The CDR3 covers 16 residues. Trimming pared 1 base from V and 11 bases from J, leaving 23 bases between. CDR3 bases: TGTGCCAGCAGCTTAGGGACTTATAGCTCCTACAATGAGCAGTACTTC. It translates to CASSLGTYSSYNEQYF.

This clonotype was counted only a few times. The chain uses TRBV7-2 and TRBJ1-5; the D is unclear. V dropped 7 bases and J dropped 5 bases, with 12 bases sitting between them. The CDR3 sequence is 13 residues long. Germline CDR1 is SGHTA and CDR2 is FQGNSA. The CDR3 bases are TGTGCCAGCAACTCGTACGGATATCAGCCCCAGCATTTT. Translating gives CASNSYGYQPQHF.

This clonotype turned up a few times. A far more abundant clone sits one base away, making this likely a read error. The chain has TRBV6-1 and TRBJ2-1; possibly TRBD1 for D (6 bases). The CDR3 has 13 amino acids. V dropped 5 bases and J dropped 13 bases, with 18 bases sitting between them. Germline lookup yields CDR1 MNHNS and CDR2 SASEGT. CDR3 nucleotide sequence: TGTGCCAGCAGTCGAGGACAGCAAGAGACCCAGTTCTTC. The encoded protein is CASSRGQQETQFF.

This clonotype was counted at least ten times. The gene calls are TRBV6-5 and TRBJ2-4, with TRBD1 matching over 8 bases. Germline-derived CDR1 and CDR2 are MNHEY and SVGAGI. The CDR3 totals 15 residues. The V and J ends lost 6 bases and 1 base, in that order; junction bases with no gene match: 5. The CDR3 DNA is TGTGCCAGCAGCCCAGGGGGCGATGCCAAAAACATTCAGTACTTC. Amino acids: CASSPGGDAKNIQYF.

Notes on this clonotype: A much larger clone differs by one base, so this may be a read error. The genes are TRBV18 and TRBJ2-4, with 7 bases matching TRBD2. The CDR3 is 14 residues long. Germline CDR1 reads KGHSH; CDR2 reads LQKENI. Here the CDR3 reads CASPPPGRENIQYF. The CDR3 DNA follows: TGTGCCAGCCCACCACCTGGGAGGGAGAACATTCAGTACTTC.

The V and J genes are TRBV6-5 and TRBJ1-4; 8 bases fit TRBD1. Unmatched junction bases numbered 10, after V lost 6 bases and J lost 7 bases. The CDR3 sequence is 15 residues long. Germline assignment: CDR1 MNHEY and CDR2 SVGAGI. The chain's CDR3 is CASRARTGPGEKLFF. Written as DNA, the CDR3 is TGTGCCAGCAGAGCTAGGACAGGGCCCGGTGAAAAACTGTTTTTT.

This clonotype was observed many times. This sequence joins TRBV5-1 and TRBJ2-3, with 7 nucleotides matching TRBD1. This CDR3 contains 14 residues. V trimming: 4 bases; J trimming: 6 bases; junction bases outside the gene matches: 8. CDR1 is SGHRS, CDR2 YFSETQ, per germline. The DNA for the CDR3 is TGCGCCAGCAGCGTTGACAGGGCTGGGGATACGCAGTATTTT. Translated, it gives CASSVDRAGDTQYF.

This clonotype was found a few times. V usage is TRBV5-1 and J usage is TRBJ2-5, with TRBD2 matching over 7 bases. CDR1 SGHRS and CDR2 YFSETQ come from the germline V gene. Trimming removed 2 bases from V and 4 bases from J; junction bases left unmatched: 14. CDR3 length: 17 amino acids. The CDR3: CASSFPASGGPRETQYF. For the CDR3, the DNA is TGCGCCAGCAGCTTCCCGGCTAGCGGAGGTCCCCGAGAGACCCAGTACTTC.

There are a few counts of this clonotype. The chain links TRBV5-6 to TRBJ2-7, with 8 bases matching TRBD1. This CDR3 is built from 13 residues. The germline V gene has CDR1 SGHDT and CDR2 YYEEEE. With V trimmed by 6 bases and J by 7 bases, 9 bases remained unmatched. CDR3 loop: CASIYDRGYEQYF. The CDR3 bases are TGTGCCAGCATCTATGACAGGGGCTATGAGCAGTACTTC.

The V gene is TRBV7-9, the J gene TRBJ1-1; D might be TRBD1 (5 bases). This CDR3 has 14 residues. Per the germline V gene, CDR1 is SEHNR and CDR2 is FQNEAQ (reference sequence). Trimming removed 4 bases at V and 5 bases at J, with 14 bases between. As DNA, the CDR3 is TGTGCCAGCAGCTATGATTGGGACCCAACTGAAGCTTTCTTT. It specifies CASSYDWDPTEAFF.

This clonotype turned up a few times. The rearrangement uses TRBV11-2 and TRBJ2-7, with TRBD1 matching over 7 bases. Germline V gene lookup returns CDR1 SGHAT and CDR2 FQNNGV. This CDR3 comprises 16 residues. V shed 0 bases and J 2 bases; nucleotides not matched to a gene: 7. The CDR3 DNA reads as TGTGCCAGCAGCTTAGAGACGCGGACAGGAGCCTACGAGCAGTACTTC. Amino acids: CASSLETRTGAYEQYF.

V and J are TRBV5-6 and TRBJ2-5; 11 nucleotides match TRBD2. Losses at the gene ends were 5 bases for V and 2 bases for J; bases not matched to a gene: 2. This CDR3 has 14 residues. The V gene's germline CDR1 is SGHDT and CDR2 YYEEEE. The chain's CDR3 is CASRTSGTQETQYF. The CDR3 DNA follows: TGTGCCAGCAGGACTAGCGGGACACAAGAGACCCAGTACTTC.

The J gene is TRBJ1-3, the V gene TRBV20-1; TRBD1 aligns across 7 bases. There are 16 residues in the CDR3. The V segment lost 3 bases and the J segment 2 bases; nucleotides outside the gene matches: 10. CDR1 is DFQATT, CDR2 SNEGSKA, per germline (reference sequence). Here the CDR3 DNA reads TGCAGTGCTAGCACTACGGGACAGAGAGCTGGAAACACCATATATTTT. This codes for CSASTTGQRAGNTIYF.

This clonotype was detected ten times or more. A much larger clone lies a single base off, so this may be a read error. This chain joins TRBV20-1 and TRBJ2-5; TRBD2 aligns across 13 bases. Losses at the gene ends were 3 bases for V and 9 bases for J; bases not matched to a gene: 10. The V gene's germline CDR1 is DFQATT and CDR2 SNEGSKA (reference sequence). The CDR3 is 15 amino acids. CDR3 protein: CSASGLAGDGGAQYF. CDR3 nucleotides: TGCAGTGCTAGCGGACTAGCGGGAGATGGGGGGGCCCAGTACTTC.

This clonotype was seen more than once but under ten times. The rearrangement links TRBV24-1 to TRBJ2-1; D may be TRBD2 (5 bases). Trimming cost V 2 bases and J 4 bases, with 11 bases left between them. The CDR3 is 15 amino acids. The germline CDR1 and CDR2 sequences are KGHDR and SFDVKD. The CDR3 DNA follows: TGTGCCACCAGTGATTCAGCGACGGGGTACAATGAGCAGTTCTTC. Residues: CATSDSATGYNEQFF.

This chain joins TRBV20-1 and TRBJ1-1, with TRBD1 as a possible D gene (5 bases). V shed 5 bases and J shed 2 bases, with 15 bases lying between them. CDR1 and CDR2 (germline): DFQATT, SNEGSKA (reference sequence). The CDR3 covers 14 residues. CDR3 loop: CSALIGDQNTEAFF. The CDR3 DNA sequence: TGCAGTGCTCTTATCGGGGACCAAAACACTGAAGCTTTCTTT.

This chain uses TRBV29-1 with TRBJ2-1; 7 bases fit TRBD1. The CDR3 sequence is 15 residues long. Germline values: CDR1 SQVTM, CDR2 ANQGSEA. V trimming: 6 bases; J trimming: 4 bases; junction bases outside the gene matches: 12. Written as DNA, the CDR3 is TGCAGCGTAACCTCAGGGGGAAACAGATACAATGAGCAGTTCTTC. It yields the protein CSVTSGGNRYNEQFF.

The table lists this clonotype with a few counts. The rearrangement uses TRBV4-1 and TRBJ2-3, with TRBD2 as a possible D gene (5 bases). V lost 0 bases to trimming and J lost 3 bases, with 7 bases between them. In germline, CDR1 is MGHRA, CDR2 YSYEKL. CDR3 size: 14 residues. The CDR3: CASSQDIATDTQYF. The CDR3, as DNA: TGCGCCAGCAGCCAAGATATAGCGACAGATACGCAGTATTTT.

This clonotype was found once. The V and J genes are TRBV5-1 and TRBJ2-7; 9 bases are shared with TRBD1. Losses at the gene ends were 5 bases for V and 2 bases for J; bases not matched to a gene: 11. The CDR3 is 16 amino acids. Germline CDR1 SGHRS, CDR2 YFSETQ. As DNA, the CDR3 is TGCGCCAGCAGGAGCGGGACAGGGTCGGCGACCTACGAGCAGTACTTC. Its translation: CASRSGTGSATYEQYF.

This clonotype was observed a handful of times. This chain joins TRBV6-2 or TRBV6-3 and TRBJ2-1, with a weak D call TRBD1 (6 bases). The V gene lost 6 bases and the J gene lost 5 bases, with 11 bases spanning the gap. Germline V CDR1 and CDR2: MNHEY, SVGEGT. CDR3 size: 13 residues. The CDR3 bases are TGTGCCAGCAGACGAGACAGGAACAATGAGCAGTTCTTC. Translating it yields CASRRDRNNEQFF.